The source of this TCR beta chain is a study of T cell repertoires in cytomegalovirus infection. Study information: TCR beta signatures that were public indicated CMV infection and matching HLA type. Notes on the study in general: Ex vivo, HLA-C-restricted CMV-specific TCR beta clonotypes prevailed over the rest of the response. Adding up the frequency of public TCR beta families identified people who carried CMV plus the relevant HLA.

This clonotype was seen ten or more times. Its specificity is unknown. The V gene's germline CDR1 is MNHNS and CDR2 SASEGT. The CDR3 spans 16 residues. V lost 5 bases and J lost 5; bases outside the gene matches: 12. TCRdb recomputed calls from the reads with MiXCR, one row per CDR3 protein. The table includes fewer than 350,000 distinct CDR3 sequences, about a sixth detected once. This TCR derives from a human donor in good health (CMV status not recorded). Some clones in this sample may be carry-over from other donors' samples. The source material was PBMCs. The chain uses TRBV6-1 and TRBJ2-7; TRBD1 matches 10 bases. CDR3 protein: CASSSLRQGAANEQYF. CDR3 nucleotides: TGTGCCAGCAGTTCTTTACGACAGGGGGCGGCGAACGAGCAGTACTTC.